Following are 8 T cell receptor beta chains from one sample sequenced in a study of T cells after yellow fever vaccination. TCRdb used MiXCR to reprocess the 5' RACE reads, holding one entry per CDR3 protein. The sample records 280,000 or so distinct CDR3 sequences, approximately 10% being singletons. The source was CD4+ T cells sorted from PBMCs, collected 5 days after the yellow fever booster vaccination. The receptors come from a man aged 18 to 35 who received the YFV17D yellow fever vaccine.

This chain connects TRBV4-1 to TRBJ2-7, with 8 bases aligning to TRBD1. CDR3 size: 18 residues. J was trimmed by 3 bases and V by 0 bases; bases with no gene match: 13. Germline-derived CDR1 and CDR2 are MGHRA and YSYEKL. CDR3 in amino acids: CASSQEGTGFDTFYEQYF. DNA for the CDR3: TGCGCCAGCAGCCAAGAGGGGACAGGATTCGACACTTTCTACGAGCAGTACTTC.

This rearrangement joins TRBV7-9 to TRBJ2-3; 9 bases fit TRBD1. This CDR3 spans 14 amino acids. Losses at the gene ends were 10 bases for V and 1 base for J; bases not matched to a gene: 6. CDR1 and CDR2 from the germline V gene are SEHNR and FQNEAQ (reference sequence). Written as DNA, the CDR3 is TGTGCCATTTCCAGGGACAGGGGCACAGATACGCAGTATTTT. It is translated as CAISRDRGTDTQYF.

This clonotype was counted at least ten times. The chain links TRBV4-1 to TRBJ2-5; possible D gene TRBD2, 6 bases. CDR1 MGHRA and CDR2 YSYEKL come from the germline V gene. V was trimmed by 2 bases and J by 4 bases, leaving 8 bases between them. The CDR3 contains 13 residues. CDR3 DNA sequence: TGCGCCAGCAGCCAAAACGGGGGAGAGACCCAGTACTTC. Amino acids: CASSQNGGETQYF.

This clonotype was counted only a few times. The chain employs TRBV20-1 and TRBJ2-1, with D tentatively TRBD1 (6 bases). This CDR3 region has 16 residues. Germline CDR1 is DFQATT and CDR2 is SNEGSKA (reference sequence). The V end was cut by 3 bases, the J end by 2 bases, with 17 bases between. DNA for the CDR3: TGCAGTGCTAGGGGGGCGAGCGGTCAAACCTACAATGAGCAGTTCTTC. Its translation: CSARGASGQTYNEQFF.

This clonotype appeared many times. The V and J genes are TRBV6-5 and TRBJ2-1, with D perhaps TRBD1 (6 bases). Germline V gene data show CDR1 as MNHEY and CDR2 as SVGAGI. This CDR3 contains 15 residues. The V gene lost 5 bases and the J gene lost 2 bases, with 13 bases spanning the gap. CDR3 loop: CASSPRQDTYNEQFF. DNA for the CDR3: TGTGCCAGCAGTCCCCGACAGGACACCTACAATGAGCAGTTCTTC.

This clonotype came up many times. The chain links TRBV5-4 to TRBJ2-5, with D maybe TRBD2 (6 bases). Trimming shortened V by 2 bases and J by 5 bases, and 10 bases separated the two germline ends. Germline V gives CDR1 SGHNT, CDR2 YYREEE (reference sequence). The CDR3 totals 13 residues. The CDR3 DNA reads TGTGCCAGCAGCTTAGCGGGTTTGGAGACCCAGTACTTC. Protein product: CASSLAGLETQYF. The whole variable domain, filled in from reference TRBV5-4 and TRBJ2-5, reads ETGVTQSPTHLIKTRGQQVTLRCSSQSGHNTVSWYQQALGQGPQFIFQYYREEENGRGNFPPRFSGLQFPNYSSELNVNALELDDSALYLCASSLAGLETQYFGPGTRLLVL.

This clonotype was counted many times. The CDR3 region has the DNA TGCGCCAGCAGCCGTTCCGGGGAGCGTAGTGTGAGGGCAACTAATGAAAAACTGTTTTTT. It encodes CASSRSGERSVRATNEKLFF. The J gene is TRBJ1-4, the V gene TRBV4-1; D is undetermined. The CDR3 loop spans 20 amino acids. Germline-derived CDR1 and CDR2 are MGHRA and YSYEKL. V lost 4 bases and J lost 0, with 24 bases in between.

The J gene is TRBJ2-3, the V gene TRBV4-2; 9 bases match TRBD2. Germline V gene sequence: CDR1 LGHNA, CDR2 YNFKEQ. CDR3 length: 15 residues. J gave up 2 bases and V 5 bases, and 5 bases lay outside the gene matches. The CDR3 is CASSKRGGATDTQYF. For the CDR3, the DNA is TGTGCCAGCAGCAAACGCGGGGGGGCCACAGATACGCAGTATTTT.